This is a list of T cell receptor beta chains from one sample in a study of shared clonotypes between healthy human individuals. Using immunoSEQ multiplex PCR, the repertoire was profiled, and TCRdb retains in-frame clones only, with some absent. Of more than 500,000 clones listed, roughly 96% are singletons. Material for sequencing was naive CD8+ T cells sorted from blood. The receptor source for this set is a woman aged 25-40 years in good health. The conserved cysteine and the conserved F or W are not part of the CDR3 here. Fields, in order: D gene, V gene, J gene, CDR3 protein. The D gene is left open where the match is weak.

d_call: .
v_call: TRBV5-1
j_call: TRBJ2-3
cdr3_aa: ASSLAGRGSRGTDTQY

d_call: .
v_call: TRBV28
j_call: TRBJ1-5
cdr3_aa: ASRGTTTNQPQH

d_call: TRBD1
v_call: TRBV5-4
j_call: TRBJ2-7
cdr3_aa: ASTTDRVDEQY

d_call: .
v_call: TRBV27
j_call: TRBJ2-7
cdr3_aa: ASSLHSSYEQY

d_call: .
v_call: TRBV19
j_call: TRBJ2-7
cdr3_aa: ATAVDSSYEQY

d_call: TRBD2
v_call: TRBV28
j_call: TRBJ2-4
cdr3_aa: ASREPGLAGEVGKNIQY

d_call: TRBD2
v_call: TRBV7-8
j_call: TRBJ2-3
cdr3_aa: ASIPPGLAVSTDTQY

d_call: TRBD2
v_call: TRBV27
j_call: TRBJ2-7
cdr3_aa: ASSWGLAYEQY

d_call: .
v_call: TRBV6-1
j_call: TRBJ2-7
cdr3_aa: ASSEQYEQY

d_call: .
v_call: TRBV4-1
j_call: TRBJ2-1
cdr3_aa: ASSQVSGNEQF

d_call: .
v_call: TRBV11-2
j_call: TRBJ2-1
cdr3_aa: ASSLLGGGLFHEQF

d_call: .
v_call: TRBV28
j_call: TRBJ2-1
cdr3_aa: ASSFLRLAEQF

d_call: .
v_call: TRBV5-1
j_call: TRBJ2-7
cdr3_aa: ASSFGSSYEQY

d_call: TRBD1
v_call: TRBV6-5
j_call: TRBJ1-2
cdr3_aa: ASSLGTVYGYT

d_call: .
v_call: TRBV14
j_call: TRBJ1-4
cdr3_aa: ASSLFPSSTNEKLF

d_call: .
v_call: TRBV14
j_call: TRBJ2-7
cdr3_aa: ASSQEGRRTRVEQY

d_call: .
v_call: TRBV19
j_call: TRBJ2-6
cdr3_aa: ASRTQRSAPSGANVLT

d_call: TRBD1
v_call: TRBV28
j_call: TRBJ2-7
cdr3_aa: ASSLQGSSYEQY

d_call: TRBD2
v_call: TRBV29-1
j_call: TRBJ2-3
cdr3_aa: SVEAGVTDTQY

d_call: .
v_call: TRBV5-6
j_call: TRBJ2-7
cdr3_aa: ASSSGVGYEQY

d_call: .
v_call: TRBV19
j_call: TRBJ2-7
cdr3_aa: ASSAKPRLGIAYEQY

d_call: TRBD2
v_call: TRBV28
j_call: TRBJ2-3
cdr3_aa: ASSVLAGEEGTDTQY

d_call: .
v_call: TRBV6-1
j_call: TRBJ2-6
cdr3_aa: ASSGLTGSGANVLT

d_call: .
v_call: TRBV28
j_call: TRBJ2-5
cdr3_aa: ASSFGWRETQY

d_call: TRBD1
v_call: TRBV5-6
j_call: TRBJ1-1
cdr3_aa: ASSHDRGVDTF

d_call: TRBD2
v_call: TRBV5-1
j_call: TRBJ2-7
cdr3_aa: ASSLRSGTSGTHEQY

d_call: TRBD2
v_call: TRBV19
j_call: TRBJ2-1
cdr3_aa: ASSSILAGALNNEQF

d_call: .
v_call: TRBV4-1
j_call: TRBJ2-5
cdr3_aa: ASSQPFDRTEDETQY

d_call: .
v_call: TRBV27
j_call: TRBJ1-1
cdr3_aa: ASSPTGYTEAF

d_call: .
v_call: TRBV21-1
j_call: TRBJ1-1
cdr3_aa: ASSKGIRRLCTEAF

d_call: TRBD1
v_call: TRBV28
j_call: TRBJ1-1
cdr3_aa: ASSLQGASTEAF

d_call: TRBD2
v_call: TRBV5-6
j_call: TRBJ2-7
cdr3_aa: ASSLIGTSGIEQY

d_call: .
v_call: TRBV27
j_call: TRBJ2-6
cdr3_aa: ASSPPRQVSGANVLT

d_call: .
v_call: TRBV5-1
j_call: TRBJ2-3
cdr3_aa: ASSLVRGMTDTQY

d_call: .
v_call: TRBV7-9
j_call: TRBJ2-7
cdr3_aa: ASSLGHSEQY

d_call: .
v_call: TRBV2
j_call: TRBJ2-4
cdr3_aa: ASSGPQDQFKNIQY

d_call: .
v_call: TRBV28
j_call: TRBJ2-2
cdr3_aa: ASSLGTDAGELF

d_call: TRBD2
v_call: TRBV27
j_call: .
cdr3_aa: ASSSGGSSYEQY

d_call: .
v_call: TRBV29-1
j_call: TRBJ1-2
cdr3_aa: SVEDLEGISNYGYT

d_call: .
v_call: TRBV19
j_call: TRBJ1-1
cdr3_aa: ASSIGVLGTEAF

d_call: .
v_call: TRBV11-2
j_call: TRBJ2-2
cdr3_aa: ASSLVLADERELF

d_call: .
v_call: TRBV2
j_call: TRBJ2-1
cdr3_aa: ASSDAGRDNEQF

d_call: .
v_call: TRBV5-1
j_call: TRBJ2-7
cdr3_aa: ASSWGESFRDEQY

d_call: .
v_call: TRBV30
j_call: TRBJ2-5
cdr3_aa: AWMEGPGGTQY

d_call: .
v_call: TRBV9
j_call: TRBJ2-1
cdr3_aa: ASSFSGTEGGEQF

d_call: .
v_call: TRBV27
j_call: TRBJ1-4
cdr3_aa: ASSFHHNEKLF

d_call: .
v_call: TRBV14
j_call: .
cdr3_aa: ASSQAIGGPYEQY

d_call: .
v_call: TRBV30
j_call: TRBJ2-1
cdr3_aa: AWSNSNNEQF

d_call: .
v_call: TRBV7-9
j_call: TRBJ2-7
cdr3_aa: ASSLVLGGSSYEQY

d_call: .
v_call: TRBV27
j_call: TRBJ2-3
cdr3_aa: ASSLLSNTDTQY

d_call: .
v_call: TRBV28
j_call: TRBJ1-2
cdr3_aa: ASSLSISYGYT

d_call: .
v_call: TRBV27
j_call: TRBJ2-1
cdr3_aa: ASSSIPDPYNEQF

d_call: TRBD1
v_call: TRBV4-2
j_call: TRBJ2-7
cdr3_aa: ASSQDNLGTGDYEQY

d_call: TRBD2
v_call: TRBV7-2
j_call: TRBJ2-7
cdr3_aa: ASSFTSGRKEQY

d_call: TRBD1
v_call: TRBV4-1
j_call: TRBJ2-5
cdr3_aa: ASSLRTGETQY